This T cell receptor (beta chain) was sequenced during a study of blood T cell repertoires in COVID-19. This CDR3 contains 15 residues. Germline CDR1 LGHNT, CDR2 FRNRAP. V trimming: 3 bases; J trimming: 5 bases; junction bases outside the gene matches: 7. Data came from immunoSEQ multiplex PCR; TCRdb stores just in-frame clones and leaves some out. The sample shows roughly 330,000 clones, approximately 89% of them seen only once. Sequencing was performed on PBMCs or T cells enriched from blood (not recorded which). The rearrangement links TRBV12-5 to TRBJ2-5; 9 bases are a match to TRBD2. The TCR originated in a woman under 40 who had recovered from COVID-19. CDR3 amino acids: CASGFSGGIIETQYF. CDR3 nucleotides: TGTGCTAGTGGTTTCAGCGGGGGGATAATTGAGACCCAGTACTTC.